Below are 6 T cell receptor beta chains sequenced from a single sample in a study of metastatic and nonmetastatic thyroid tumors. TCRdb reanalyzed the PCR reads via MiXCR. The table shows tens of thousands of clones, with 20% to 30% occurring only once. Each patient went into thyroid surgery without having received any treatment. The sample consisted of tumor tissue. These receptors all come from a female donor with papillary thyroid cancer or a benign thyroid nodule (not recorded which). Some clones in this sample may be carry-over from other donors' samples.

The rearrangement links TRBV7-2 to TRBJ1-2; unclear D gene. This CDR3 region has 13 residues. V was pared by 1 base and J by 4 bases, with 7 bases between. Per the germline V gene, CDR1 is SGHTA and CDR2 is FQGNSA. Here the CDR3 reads CASSLGSGYGYTF. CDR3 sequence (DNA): TGTGCCAGCAGCTTAGGGTCGGGCTATGGCTACACCTTC.

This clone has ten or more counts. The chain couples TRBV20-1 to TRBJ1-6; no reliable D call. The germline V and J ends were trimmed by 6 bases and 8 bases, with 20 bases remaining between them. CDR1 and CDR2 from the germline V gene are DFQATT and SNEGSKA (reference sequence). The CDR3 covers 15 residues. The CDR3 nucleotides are TGCAGTGCCCAAACGCCGCCCCCCGGCGATTCACCCCTCCACTTT. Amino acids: CSAQTPPPGDSPLHF.

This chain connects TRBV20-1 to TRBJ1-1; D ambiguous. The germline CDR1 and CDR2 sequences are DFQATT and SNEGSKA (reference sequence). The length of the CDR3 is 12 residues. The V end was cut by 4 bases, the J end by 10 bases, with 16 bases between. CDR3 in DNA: TGCAGTGCTAATAGTTTTGTGGAAAGAGCTTTCTTT. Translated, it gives CSANSFVERAFF.

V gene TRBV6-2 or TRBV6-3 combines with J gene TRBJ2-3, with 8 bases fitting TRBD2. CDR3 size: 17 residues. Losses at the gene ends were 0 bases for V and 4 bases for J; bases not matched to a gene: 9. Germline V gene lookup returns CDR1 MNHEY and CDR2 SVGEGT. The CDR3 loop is CASSYSIAGLSPDTQYF. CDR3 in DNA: TGTGCCAGCAGTTACTCCATAGCGGGGCTAAGCCCAGATACGCAGTATTTT.

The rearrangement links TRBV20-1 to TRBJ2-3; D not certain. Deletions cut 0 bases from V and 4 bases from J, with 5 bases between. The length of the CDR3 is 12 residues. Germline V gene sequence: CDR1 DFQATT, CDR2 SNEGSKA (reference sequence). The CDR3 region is CSARDLSDTQYF. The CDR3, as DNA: TGCAGTGCTAGAGACTTGTCAGATACGCAGTATTTT.

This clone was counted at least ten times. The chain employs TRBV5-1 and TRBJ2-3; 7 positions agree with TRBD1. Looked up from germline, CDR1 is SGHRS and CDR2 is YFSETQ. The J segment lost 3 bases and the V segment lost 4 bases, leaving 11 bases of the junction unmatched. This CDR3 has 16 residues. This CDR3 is CASSRSPGQSTDTQYF. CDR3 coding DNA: TGCGCCAGCAGCCGCTCCCCGGGACAGTCAACAGATACGCAGTATTTT.